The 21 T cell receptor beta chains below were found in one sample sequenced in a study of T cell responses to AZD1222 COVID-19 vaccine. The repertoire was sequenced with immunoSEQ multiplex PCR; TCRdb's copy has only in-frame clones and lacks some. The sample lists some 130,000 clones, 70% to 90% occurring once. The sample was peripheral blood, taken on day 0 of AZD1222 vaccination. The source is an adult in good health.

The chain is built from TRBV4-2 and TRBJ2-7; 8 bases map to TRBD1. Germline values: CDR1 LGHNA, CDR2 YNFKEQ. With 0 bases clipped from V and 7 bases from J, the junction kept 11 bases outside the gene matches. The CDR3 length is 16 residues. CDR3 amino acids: CASSQDAGQAVGEQYF. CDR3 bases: TGTGCCAGCAGCCAAGATGCGGGACAGGCGGTGGGGGAGCAGTACTTC.

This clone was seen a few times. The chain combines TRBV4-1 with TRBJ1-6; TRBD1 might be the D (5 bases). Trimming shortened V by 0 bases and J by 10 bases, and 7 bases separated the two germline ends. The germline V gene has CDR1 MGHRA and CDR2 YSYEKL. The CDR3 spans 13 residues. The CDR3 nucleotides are TGCGCCAGCAGCCAAGATTGGGGGTCACCCCTCCACTTT. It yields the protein CASSQDWGSPLHF.

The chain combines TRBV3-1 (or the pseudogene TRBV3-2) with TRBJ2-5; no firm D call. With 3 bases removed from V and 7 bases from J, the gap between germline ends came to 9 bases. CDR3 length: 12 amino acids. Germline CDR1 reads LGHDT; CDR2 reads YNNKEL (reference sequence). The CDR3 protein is CASSHLPGTQYF. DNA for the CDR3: TGTGCCAGCAGCCACCTACCTGGGACCCAGTACTTC.

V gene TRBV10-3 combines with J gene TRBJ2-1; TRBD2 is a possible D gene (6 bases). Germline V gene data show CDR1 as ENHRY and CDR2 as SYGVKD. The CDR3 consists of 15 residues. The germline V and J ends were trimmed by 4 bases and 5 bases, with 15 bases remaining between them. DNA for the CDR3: TGTGCCATCAGTGCTGGCGGGAACTTGGACAATGAGCAGTTCTTC. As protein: CAISAGGNLDNEQFF.

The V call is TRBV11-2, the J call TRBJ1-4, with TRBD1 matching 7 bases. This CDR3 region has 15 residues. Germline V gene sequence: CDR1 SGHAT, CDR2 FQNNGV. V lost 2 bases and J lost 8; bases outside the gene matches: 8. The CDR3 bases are TGTGCCAGCAGCTTATACAGGGGCCAAGGGGAAAAACTGTTTTTT. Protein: CASSLYRGQGEKLFF.

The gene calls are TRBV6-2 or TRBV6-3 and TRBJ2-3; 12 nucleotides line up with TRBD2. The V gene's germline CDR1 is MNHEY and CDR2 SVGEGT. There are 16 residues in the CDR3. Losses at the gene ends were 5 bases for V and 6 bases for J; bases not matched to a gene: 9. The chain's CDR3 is CASSLGLAGPRDTQYF. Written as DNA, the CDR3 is TGTGCCAGCAGTCTCGGACTAGCGGGGCCCCGGGATACGCAGTATTTT.

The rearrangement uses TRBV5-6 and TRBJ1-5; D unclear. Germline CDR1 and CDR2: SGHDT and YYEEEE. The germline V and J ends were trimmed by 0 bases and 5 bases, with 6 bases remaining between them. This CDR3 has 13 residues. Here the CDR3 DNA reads TGTGCCAGCAGCTTGGGGGGAGATCAGCCCCAGCATTTT. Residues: CASSLGGDQPQHF. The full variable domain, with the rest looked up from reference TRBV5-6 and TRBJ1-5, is DAGVTQSPTHLIKTRGQQVTLRCSPKSGHDTVSWYQQALGQGPQFIFQYYEEEERQRGNFPDRFSGHQFPNYSSELNVNALLLGDSALYLCASSLGGDQPQHFGDGTRLSIL.

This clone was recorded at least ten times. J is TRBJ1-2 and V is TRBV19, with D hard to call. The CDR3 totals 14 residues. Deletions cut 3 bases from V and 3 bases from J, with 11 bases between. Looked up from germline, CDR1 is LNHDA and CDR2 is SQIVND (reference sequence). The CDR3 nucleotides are TGTGCCAGTAGTATCCGGACGAACTACTATGGCTACACCTTC. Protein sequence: CASSIRTNYYGYTF.

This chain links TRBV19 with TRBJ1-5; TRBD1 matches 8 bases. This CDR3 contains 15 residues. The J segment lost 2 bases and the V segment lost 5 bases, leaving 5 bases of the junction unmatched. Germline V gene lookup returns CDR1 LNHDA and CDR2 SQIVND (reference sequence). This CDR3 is CASSGQGRGNQPQHF. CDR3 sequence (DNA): TGTGCCAGTAGTGGACAGGGACGGGGCAATCAGCCCCAGCATTTT.

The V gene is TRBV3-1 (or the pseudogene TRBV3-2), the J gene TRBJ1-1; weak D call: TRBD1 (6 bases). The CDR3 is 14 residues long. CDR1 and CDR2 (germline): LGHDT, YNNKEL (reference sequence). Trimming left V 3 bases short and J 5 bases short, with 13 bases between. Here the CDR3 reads CASSHRQQGTEAFF. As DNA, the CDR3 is TGTGCCAGCAGCCACAGACAACAGGGAACTGAAGCTTTCTTT.

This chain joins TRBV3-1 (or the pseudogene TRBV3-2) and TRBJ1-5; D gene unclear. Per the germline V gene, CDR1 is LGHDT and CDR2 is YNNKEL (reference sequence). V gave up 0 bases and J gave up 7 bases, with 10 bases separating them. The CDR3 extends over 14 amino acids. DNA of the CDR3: TGTGCCAGCAGCCAAGATTTGGTGGGGCAGCCCCAGCATTTT. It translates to CASSQDLVGQPQHF.

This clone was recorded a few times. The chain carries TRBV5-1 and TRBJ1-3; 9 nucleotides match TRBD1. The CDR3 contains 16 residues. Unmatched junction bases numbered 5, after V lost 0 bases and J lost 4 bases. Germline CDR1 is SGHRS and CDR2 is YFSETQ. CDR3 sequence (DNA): TGCGCCAGCAGCTTGGATGGCGGGACAGGGGGAAACACCATATATTTT. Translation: CASSLDGGTGGNTIYF.

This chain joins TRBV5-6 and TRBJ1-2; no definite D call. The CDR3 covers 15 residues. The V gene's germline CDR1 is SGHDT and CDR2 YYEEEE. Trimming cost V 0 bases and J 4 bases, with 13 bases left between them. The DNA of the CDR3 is TGTGCCAGCAGCTTGGCCGGCCAGACCCCCTATGGCTACACCTTC. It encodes CASSLAGQTPYGYTF.

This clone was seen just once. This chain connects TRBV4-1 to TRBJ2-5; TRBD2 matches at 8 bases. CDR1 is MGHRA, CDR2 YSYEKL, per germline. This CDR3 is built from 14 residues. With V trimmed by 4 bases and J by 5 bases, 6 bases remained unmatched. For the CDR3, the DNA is TGCGCCAGCAGCCCCGGACTAGCCCTGGAGACCCAGTACTTC. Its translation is CASSPGLALETQYF.

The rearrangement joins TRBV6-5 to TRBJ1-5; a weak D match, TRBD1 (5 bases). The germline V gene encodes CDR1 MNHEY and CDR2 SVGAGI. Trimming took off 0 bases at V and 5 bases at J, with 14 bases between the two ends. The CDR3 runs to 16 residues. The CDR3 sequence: CASSYSGRADHQPQHF. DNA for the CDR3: TGTGCCAGCAGTTACTCGGGCAGGGCGGATCATCAGCCCCAGCATTTT.

The CDR3 is CASSLTKGGEQFF. Here the CDR3 DNA reads TGTGCCAGCTCACTCACGAAGGGGGGTGAGCAGTTCTTC. The V call is TRBV18, the J call TRBJ2-1; D may be TRBD1 or TRBD2 (6 bases each). The ends were cut back, 4 bases at V and 9 bases at J, with 13 bases in the middle. Germline V gene data show CDR1 as KGHSH and CDR2 as LQKENI. The CDR3 runs to 13 residues.

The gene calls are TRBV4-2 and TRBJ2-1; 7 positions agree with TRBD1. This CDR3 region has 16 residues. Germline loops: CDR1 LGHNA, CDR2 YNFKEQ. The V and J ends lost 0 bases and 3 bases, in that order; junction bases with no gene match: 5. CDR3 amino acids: CASSQDSNRGYNEQFF. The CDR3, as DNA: TGTGCCAGCAGCCAAGATTCCAACAGGGGCTACAATGAGCAGTTCTTC.

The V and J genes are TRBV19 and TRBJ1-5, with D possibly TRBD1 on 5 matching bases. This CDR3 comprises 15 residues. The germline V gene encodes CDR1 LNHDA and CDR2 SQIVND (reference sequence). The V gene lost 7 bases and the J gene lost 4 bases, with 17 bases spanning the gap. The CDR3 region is CASMGGTRENQPQHF. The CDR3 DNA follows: TGTGCCAGTATGGGAGGGACCCGCGAGAATCAGCCCCAGCATTTT.

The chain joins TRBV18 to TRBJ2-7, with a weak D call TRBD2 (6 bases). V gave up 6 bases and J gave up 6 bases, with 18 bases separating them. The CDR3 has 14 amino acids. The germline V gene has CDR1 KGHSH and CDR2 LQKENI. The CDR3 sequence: CASSLGGRPSEQYF. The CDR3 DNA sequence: TGTGCCAGCTCCCTGGGGGGTCGGCCCTCCGAGCAGTACTTC.

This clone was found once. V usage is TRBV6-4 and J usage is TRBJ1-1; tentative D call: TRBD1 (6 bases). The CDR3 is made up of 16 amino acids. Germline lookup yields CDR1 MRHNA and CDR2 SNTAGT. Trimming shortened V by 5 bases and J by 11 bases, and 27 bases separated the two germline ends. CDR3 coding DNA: TGTGCCAGCAGTCCCGAAGGGGGGCAGCGCGGCCCCGGGGCTTTCTTT. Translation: CASSPEGGQRGPGAFF.

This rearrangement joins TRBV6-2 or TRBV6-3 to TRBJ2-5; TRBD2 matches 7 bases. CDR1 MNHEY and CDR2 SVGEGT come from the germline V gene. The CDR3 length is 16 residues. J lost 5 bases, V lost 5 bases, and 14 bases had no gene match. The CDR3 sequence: CASSRGIGGRGETQYF. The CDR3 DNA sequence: TGTGCCAGCAGTCGCGGGATAGGCGGGAGAGGGGAGACCCAGTACTTC.